These 13 T cell receptor beta chains originate from one sample sequenced in a study of OX40 agonist ivuxolimab in advanced cancers. Profiling relied on immunoSEQ multiplex PCR, and the TCRdb table lists in-frame clones only, not all of them. The sample includes 28,000 or so clones, 84% of them seen just once. The input for sequencing was CD4+ or CD8+ T cells sorted from blood, taken in a trial of the OX40 agonist ivuxolimab. The source of these receptors is an adult with an advanced solid tumor such as melanoma, head and neck, liver or kidney cancer.

This chain joins TRBV27 and TRBJ1-5; 10 bases line up with TRBD1. Per the germline V gene, CDR1 is MNHEY and CDR2 is SMNVEV (reference sequence). The CDR3 covers 17 residues. J was trimmed by 0 bases and V by 5 bases; bases with no gene match: 7. CDR3 region: CASSRGTGAYSNQPQHF. The CDR3 region has the DNA TGTGCCAGCAGTCGCGGGACAGGGGCCTATAGCAATCAGCCCCAGCATTTT.

The chain uses TRBV6-6 and TRBJ2-1, with 8 bases identical to TRBD2. The junction had 9 bases not matched to a gene; V was cut back by 4 bases and J by 4 bases. The CDR3 is 16 residues long. Germline V gene sequence: CDR1 MNHNY, CDR2 SVGAGI (reference sequence). The DNA for the CDR3 is TGTGCCAGCAGTTCTACCGGAGCGGGAGCGTACAATGAGCAGTTCTTC. It yields the protein CASSSTGAGAYNEQFF.

The chain employs TRBV6-4 and TRBJ2-1; no clear D gene. CDR3 length: 13 amino acids. The V end was cut by 5 bases, the J end by 3 bases, with 8 bases between. Germline CDR1 MRHNA, CDR2 SNTAGT. The CDR3, as DNA: TGTGCCAGCAGTCTGACCCTCTACAATGAGCAGTTCTTC. Its protein is CASSLTLYNEQFF.

The genes are TRBV19 and TRBJ2-5, with a possible D match to TRBD2 (7 bases). The germline V gene encodes CDR1 LNHDA and CDR2 SQIVND (reference sequence). Trimming removed 5 bases from V and 1 base from J, with 14 bases in between. The CDR3 is 15 residues long. CDR3 DNA sequence: TGTGCCAGTAGTCCTCCCGGGGGGCGCCAAGAGACCCAGTACTTC. As protein: CASSPPGGRQETQYF.

This chain joins TRBV2 and TRBJ1-5; D not resolved. The CDR3 is made up of 12 amino acids. Germline V gives CDR1 SNHLY, CDR2 FYNNEI. V was pared by 2 bases and J by 5 bases, with 4 bases between. CDR3 residues: CASSETDQPQHF. The CDR3 DNA follows: TGTGCCAGCAGTGAAACTGATCAGCCCCAGCATTTT.

This sequence joins TRBV21-1 and TRBJ1-5; TRBD1, the table's D call, lacks a check against the DNA. TRBV21-1 is an annotated pseudogene. This CDR3 spans 14 amino acids. CDR3: CASSPRTGGQPQHF. CDR3 bases: TGTGCCAGCAGCCCGCGGACAGGGGGACAGCCCCAGCATTTT.

DNA for the CDR3: TGTGCCATCGCCGAAACCGGGACAGGGTCCTACGAGCAGTACTTC. Encoded protein: CAIAETGTGSYEQYF. The genes are TRBV7-2 and TRBJ2-7; 9 nucleotides agree with TRBD1. CDR1 is SGHTA and CDR2 is FQGNSA in the germline V gene. The CDR3 loop spans 15 amino acids. The V and J ends lost 10 bases and 1 base, in that order; junction bases with no gene match: 11.

This rearrangement joins TRBV28 to TRBJ2-1; 11 nucleotides align to TRBD2. The CDR3 runs 15 residues. Germline lookup yields CDR1 MDHEN and CDR2 SYDVKM. Trimming removed 6 bases from V and 3 bases from J; junction bases left unmatched: 4. The CDR3 is CASSLTSGGYNEQFF. CDR3 in DNA: TGTGCCAGCAGCCTAACTAGCGGGGGCTACAATGAGCAGTTCTTC. Supplemented by reference TRBV28 and TRBJ2-1, the full variable domain reads DVKVTQSSRYLVKRTGEKVFLECVQDMDHENMFWYRQDPGLGLRLIYFSYDVKMKEKGDIPEGYSVSREKKERFSLILESASTNQTSMYLCASSLTSGGYNEQFFGPGTRLTVL.

This clone is a singleton in its sample. The chain's CDR3 is CASSLTSGGRVGTDTQYF. The DNA of the CDR3 is TGCGCCAGCAGCTTGACTAGCGGGGGGCGGGTCGGCACAGATACGCAGTATTTT. The chain uses TRBV5-1 and TRBJ2-3; 12 bases line up with TRBD2. Germline-derived CDR1 and CDR2 are SGHRS and YFSETQ. The CDR3 runs to 18 residues. With 1 base clipped from V and 1 base from J, the junction kept 7 bases outside the gene matches.

The chain joins TRBV27 to TRBJ2-1, with 10 bases lining up with TRBD2. The CDR3 has 16 residues. With 5 bases clipped from V and 7 bases from J, the junction kept 11 bases outside the gene matches. CDR1 and CDR2 (germline): MNHEY, SMNVEV (reference sequence). DNA for the CDR3: TGTGCCAGCAGTCCACTTCCTAGCGGGAGAGATAATGAGCAGTTCTTC. This translates into CASSPLPSGRDNEQFF.

The V call is TRBV30, the J call TRBJ2-7; D gene unclear. This CDR3 spans 15 amino acids. Germline V gives CDR1 GTSNPN, CDR2 SVGIG (reference sequence). Trimming removed 4 bases from V and 4 bases from J, with 20 bases in between. The DNA of the CDR3 is TGTGCCTGGACCCGTCCAGGCGTCTTCCCTTACGAGCAGTACTTC. Residues: CAWTRPGVFPYEQYF.

This sequence joins TRBV19 and TRBJ1-5; D may be TRBD1 (5 bases). Per the germline V gene, CDR1 is LNHDA and CDR2 is SQIVND (reference sequence). V was trimmed by 5 bases and J by 6 bases, leaving 17 bases between them. The CDR3 sequence is 15 residues long. Written as DNA, the CDR3 is TGTGCCAGTAGTCCTGGGTGGGGGGGTGGTCAGCCCCAGCATTTT. Translated, it gives CASSPGWGGGQPQHF.

The chain recombines TRBV2 with TRBJ2-3; tentative D call: TRBD2 (5 bases). The CDR3 is 17 residues long. Germline values: CDR1 SNHLY, CDR2 FYNNEI. Between the trimmed V and J ends, which lost 4 bases and 4 bases, there was a span of 21 bases. The CDR3, as DNA: TGTGCCAGCAGTGCCCCCCGCGAGGGCCCGCCGTCAGATACGCAGTATTTT. It codes for CASSAPREGPPSDTQYF.